This T cell receptor beta chain was sequenced in a study of blood T cell dynamics during melanoma immunotherapy (dated by TCRdb to about 2020). Describing the broader study: The patients had metastatic melanoma and were given first-line pembrolizumab or nivolumab plus ipilimumab as standard of care in the United Kingdom. The training cohort consisted of consecutive patients, while an additional independent group of patients from the same centre was pooled to form an external validation set. To identify early correlates of response, the study profiled peripheral T cell receptor repertoires in patients with metastatic melanoma before and after one cycle of checkpoint inhibitor therapy. Summary of the overall study and its limitations: Whether the T cell clones behind the repertoire changes were melanoma-specific or instead reflected general immune activation was something the study could not determine. The relatively small sample size was acknowledged as something that could potentially limit how far the results can be generalized. A bifurcated reorganization of the PBMC repertoire at W3, with increased clonality or increased diversity, was observed in patients who later achieved disease control, unlike in progressors.

Every bulk PBMC sample was loaded with the same fixed amount of 350 ng of DNA. TCR beta CDR3 sequences were amplified from genomic DNA with the immunoSEQ TCRb Assay kit following manufacturer instructions. The KAPA Library Quantification Kit for Illumina platforms was used to quantify pooled libraries by qPCR. Pooled libraries were sequenced on an Illumina NextSeq 500, clustered at roughly 0.55-1.1 pM. Concerning the study's data processing: TCR data were analyzed with immunoSEQ ANALYZER and the R LymphoSeq package. A rearrangement efficiency score was calculated as productive divided by the sum of productive and non-productive CDR3 sequences. Within each patient, timepoints were compared pairwise for clonality, measured with the Gini coefficient, and for diversity, measured with the Renyi index at alpha=1. In LymphoSeq, clonal relatedness was computed using an edit distance of 3, and repertoire similarity was computed using the Bhattacharyya coefficient. To classify response, a linear discriminant analysis based on week-3 changes in clonality and diversity was built using the R MASS and caret packages. TCRdb mirrors the immuneACCESS table, restricted to in-frame sequences. Some clones are absent from its copies; in checked studies, under half trace to an unresolved V gene, and the reason for the others is unknown. V and J calls and clone size come straight from that table; D and trimming were deduced from the DNA. The sample records roughly 7,000 clones, 70% to 90% of which are singletons. The ten largest clones take up 30% to 40% of the sample.

As encoded in the germline V gene, CDR1 is MNHEY while CDR2 is SVGAGI. V sheds 2 bases and J sheds 10 bases, leaving 12 bases between their ends. The CDR3 runs 14 amino acids, cysteine and phenylalanine included. The kept DNA is CDR3 alone, 42 bases in frame from the first base. Regarding this clone: Its recognized antigen is unknown. Base qualities are not at hand, and no much larger clone is one base apart.

This specimen's time point label, per the study, means: week 3, after first cycle of checkpoint inhibitor. Blood samples were taken before treatment (T0) and at week 3 (W3), following the first cycle of checkpoint blockade. Except for a couple of patients with rapid clinical progression, response was assessed 12 weeks after the first infusion by RECIST 1.1; disease control meant complete response, partial response or stable disease. Patients with prior systemic cancer treatment, concomitant immunosuppressant therapy or synchronous other active malignancies were excluded. Both bulk PBMC and plasma cell-free DNA were sequenced for TCR beta so that circulating cells and T cell turnover could be tracked. PBMC were isolated from blood with Lymphoprep and SepMate tubes, followed by red cell lysis. DNA from PBMC and sorted T cell subsets was extracted with QIAamp DNA Blood Mini kits.

The material sequenced was blood, taken from a patient treated with checkpoint blockade. The chain couples TRBV6-5 to TRBJ1-6; a tentative D call is TRBD1 (6 bases match). This receptor was taken from a human donor with melanoma. Some clones in this sample may be carry-over from other donors' samples. This receptor has the CDR3 CASSYQGTESPLHF. The sequenced DNA: TGTGCCAGCAGTTACCAGGGGACGGAATCACCCCTCCACTTT.